This T cell receptor (beta chain) comes out of a study of CD8+CD57+ T cells in acquired aplastic anemia. This clonotype was seen ten or more times. Genomic DNA provided the template from which TCR beta VDJ and CDR3 profiles were obtained. One entry per CDR3 protein results from TCRdb running MiXCR on the reads. The sample carries about 200,000 distinct CDR3 sequences, almost 50% recorded once. Sequencing involved patients with CD8+CD57+ cell expansion previously shown by flow cytometry. At blood sampling, none of the patients had yet received therapy. Trimming took 4 bases from V and 5 from J, leaving 12 bases between them. The CDR3 extends over 13 amino acids. The germline gives CDR1 DFQATT, CDR2 SNEGSKA (reference sequence).

This sequence was found in a human donor with aplastic anemia. Source material: sorted CD4+, CD8+, or CD8+CD57+ T cells (not recorded which) from PBMCs. The rearrangement uses TRBV20-1 and TRBJ1-5; a weak D match, TRBD1 (5 bases). In nucleotides, the CDR3 is TGCAGTGCTATCGGGGTGGGGGATCAGCCCCAGCATTTT. Translating it yields CSAIGVGDQPQHF.